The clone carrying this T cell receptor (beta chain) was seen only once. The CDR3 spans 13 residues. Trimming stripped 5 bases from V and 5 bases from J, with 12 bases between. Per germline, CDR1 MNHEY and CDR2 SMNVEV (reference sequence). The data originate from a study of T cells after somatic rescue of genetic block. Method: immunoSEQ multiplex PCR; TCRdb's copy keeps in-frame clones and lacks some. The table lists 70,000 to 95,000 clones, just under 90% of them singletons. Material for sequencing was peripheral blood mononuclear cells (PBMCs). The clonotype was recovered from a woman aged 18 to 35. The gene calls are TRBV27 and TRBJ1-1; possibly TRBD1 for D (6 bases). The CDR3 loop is CASSRGARTEAFF. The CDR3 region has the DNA TGTGCCAGCAGTCGGGGGGCGCGGACTGAAGCTTTCTTT.